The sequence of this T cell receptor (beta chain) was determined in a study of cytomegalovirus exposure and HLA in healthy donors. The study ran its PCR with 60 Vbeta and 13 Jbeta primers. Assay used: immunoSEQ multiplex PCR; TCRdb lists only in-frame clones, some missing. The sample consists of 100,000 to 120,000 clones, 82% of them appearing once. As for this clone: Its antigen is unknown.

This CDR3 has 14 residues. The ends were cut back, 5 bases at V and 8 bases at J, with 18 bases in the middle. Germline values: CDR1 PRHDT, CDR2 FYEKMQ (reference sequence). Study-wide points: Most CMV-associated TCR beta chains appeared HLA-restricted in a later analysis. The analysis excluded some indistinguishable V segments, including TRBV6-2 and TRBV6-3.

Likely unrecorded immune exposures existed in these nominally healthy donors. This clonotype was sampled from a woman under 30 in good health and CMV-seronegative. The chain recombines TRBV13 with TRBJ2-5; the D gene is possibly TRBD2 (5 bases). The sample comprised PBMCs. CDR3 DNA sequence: TGTGCCAGCAGCCCCCGGGGTAGCGCGGGTACCCAGTACTTC. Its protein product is CASSPRGSAGTQYF.